The clone carrying this T cell receptor (beta chain) was detected ten times or more. Total RNA and DNA came together from roughly 20-30 mg of bulk tissue without cell sorting. Infection with HBV was chronic in patients; they were treatment-naive. Germline V lookup: CDR1 GTSNPN, CDR2 SVGIG (reference sequence). This CDR3 region has 13 residues. V lost 0 bases and J 4 bases, leaving 9 bases between the germline ends. These data originate in a study of tumor-infiltrating lymphocytes in primary liver carcinoma. In the study overall: Patients of both sexes were 30 to 69 years old. Tumor staging was T1-T3 N0M0; sizes spanned 4.2 to 10 cm across.

The template, about 510 ng total RNA, yielded TCR beta cDNA made with a constant-region primer. ARM-PCR was slightly modified, and three nested multiplex PCR rounds with it gave rise to the TCR beta libraries. TRBV1-TRBV30 forward primers paired with a C-beta reverse primer drove the first two PCR rounds, about 10 cycles each. In TCRdb, the multiplex PCR reads were re-called with MiXCR into one record per CDR3 protein. The data show over 45,000 distinct CDR3 sequences, over 65% seen once. Sequenced input: liver tumor tissue from sampling region 5. Subset defined: tumor region T5, tumor centre. The J gene is TRBJ2-5, the V gene TRBV30, with no clear D. The sequence was collected from a man aged 40-49 years with primary liver carcinoma and hepatitis B virus infection. The CDR3 DNA follows: TGTGCCTGGAGTGTACCCCCGGGAGAGACCCAGTACTTC. As protein: CAWSVPPGETQYF.